The 21 T cell receptor beta chains listed next were all sequenced from one sample in a study of cytomegalovirus exposure and HLA in healthy donors. PCR used 60 Vbeta primers and 13 Jbeta primers. The data were produced by immunoSEQ multiplex PCR, yet TCRdb's version contains in-frame clones alone and is incomplete. This sample has about 100,000 clones; 65% to 80% occur once, and the top ten carry approximately 2%. Sequencing was performed on PBMCs. Source of these receptors: a middle-aged woman in good health and CMV-seronegative.

V is TRBV7-9 and J is TRBJ1-4; D unclear. Between the trimmed V and J ends, which lost 5 bases and 6 bases, there was a span of 7 bases. This CDR3 comprises 12 residues. In germline, CDR1 is SEHNR, CDR2 FQNEAQ (reference sequence). CDR3: CASSAPDEKLFF. CDR3 nucleotides: TGTGCCAGCAGCGCCCCGGATGAAAAACTGTTTTTT.

The rearrangement joins TRBV5-1 to TRBJ1-6, with TRBD1 matching over 9 bases. The trim removed 6 bases at V and 7 bases at J, leaving 8 bases unmatched. CDR1 is SGHRS and CDR2 is YFSETQ in the germline V gene. The length of the CDR3 is 15 residues. The CDR3 DNA sequence: TGCGCCAGCACCGTGGACAGGGGCACCAATTCACCCCTCCACTTT. Encoded protein: CASTVDRGTNSPLHF.

The V and J genes are TRBV7-2 and TRBJ2-3; 7 bases line up with TRBD2. The germline V gene has CDR1 SGHTA and CDR2 FQGNSA. V lost 2 bases, J lost 6 bases, and 2 bases stayed unmatched. The length of the CDR3 is 13 residues. DNA of the CDR3: TGTGCCAGCAGCTTATCAGCGGGGGATACGCAGTATTTT. Translated: CASSLSAGDTQYF.

In its sample, this clone was seen a few times. The rearrangement uses TRBV6-5 and TRBJ1-6, with 10 bases matching TRBD1. J gave up 7 bases and V 1 base, and 4 bases lay outside the gene matches. The CDR3 totals 16 residues. Germline V lookup: CDR1 MNHEY, CDR2 SVGAGI. In DNA, the CDR3 is TGTGCCAGCAGTTACTTGGGGGGACAGGGGAATTCACCCCTCCACTTT. It yields the protein CASSYLGGQGNSPLHF.

This clone turned up a few times. This chain connects TRBV29-1 to TRBJ2-1, with 13 nucleotides matching TRBD2. The CDR3 is made up of 14 amino acids. CDR1 is SQVTM and CDR2 is ANQGSEA in the germline V gene. The ends lost 4 bases at V and 6 bases at J; junction bases unmatched: 3. The DNA of the CDR3 is TGCAGCGTTGCCGGACTAGCGGGAGTCAATGAGCAGTTCTTC. Translating gives CSVAGLAGVNEQFF.

The rearrangement links TRBV11-3 to TRBJ2-1; 8 bases are shared with TRBD2. In germline, CDR1 is SGHNT, CDR2 YENEEA. The CDR3 totals 13 residues. V was clipped by 5 bases and J by 8 bases; unmatched bases: 5. The CDR3: CASSTFSGDEQFF. The CDR3 nucleotides read TGTGCCAGCAGCACCTTTAGCGGGGATGAGCAGTTCTTC.

The V gene is TRBV7-3, the J gene TRBJ2-2, with 7 bases lining up with TRBD2. Losses at the gene ends were 3 bases for V and 5 bases for J; bases not matched to a gene: 6. The CDR3 has 15 amino acids. Germline V gives CDR1 SGHTA, CDR2 FQGTGA. As DNA, the CDR3 is TGTGCCAGCAGCTTTTGGACTAGTGGTACCGGGGAGCTGTTTTTT. Protein: CASSFWTSGTGELFF.

The V and J genes are TRBV2 and TRBJ2-2; D may be TRBD1 (6 bases). Germline values: CDR1 SNHLY, CDR2 FYNNEI. This CDR3 is built from 13 residues. In nucleotides, the CDR3 is TGTGCAACCGAACAGGGATTTACCGGGGAGCTGTTTTTT. Translated, it gives CATEQGFTGELFF.

The chain carries TRBV14 and TRBJ2-5, with D possibly being TRBD2 (5 bases). The DNA end lines up better with TRBJ2-7; the J call may be wrong. CDR1 and CDR2 (germline): SGHDN, FVKESK. This CDR3 region has 14 residues. CDR3 in amino acids: CASSPRGGLYEQYF. The CDR3 DNA reads as TGTGCCAGCAGCCCTCGAGGAGGCCTCTACGAGCAGTACTTC.

This clone has only a few counts. V gene TRBV19 combines with J gene TRBJ2-7; perhaps TRBD1 as D (6 bases). Trimming shortened V by 5 bases and J by 2 bases, and 13 bases separated the two germline ends. The CDR3 consists of 14 residues. Germline CDR1 LNHDA, CDR2 SQIVND (reference sequence). CDR3 residues: CASSEATGAYEQYF. CDR3 coding DNA: TGTGCCAGTAGTGAAGCGACAGGAGCCTACGAGCAGTACTTC.

The CDR3 loop reads CASSLGTGGLDTQYF. The CDR3 nucleotides are TGCGCCAGCAGCTTAGGGACAGGGGGTCTCGATACGCAGTATTTT. The rearrangement links TRBV5-1 to TRBJ2-3; TRBD1 matches at 11 bases. CDR3 length: 15 amino acids. Germline CDR1 is SGHRS and CDR2 is YFSETQ. After removal of 2 bases from V and 6 bases from J, the junction contained 5 bases not matched to a gene. Based on the CDR3 plus reference TRBV5-1 and TRBJ2-3, the full variable domain is KAGVTQTPRYLIKTRGQQVTLSCSPISGHRSVSWYQQTPGQGLQFLFEYFSETQRNKGNFPGRFSGRQFSNSRSEMNVSTLELGDSALYLCASSLGTGGLDTQYFGPGTRLTVL.

CDR3 residues: CASRTLAGDHNEQFF. The DNA of the CDR3 is TGTGCCAGCAGGACACTAGCGGGGGACCACAATGAGCAGTTCTTC. The J gene is TRBJ2-1, the V gene TRBV6-5; 11 nucleotides align to TRBD2. V dropped 6 bases and J dropped 5; count of bases not matched to a gene: 6. The CDR3 consists of 15 residues. Per the germline V gene, CDR1 is MNHEY and CDR2 is SVGAGI.

The genes are TRBV19 and TRBJ2-5; 14 positions match TRBD2. CDR3 length: 17 amino acids. Germline CDR1 and CDR2: LNHDA and SQIVND (reference sequence). After removal of 10 bases from V and 0 bases from J, the junction contained 10 bases not matched to a gene. The CDR3 loop is CATHPGTSGGNQETQYF. CDR3 in DNA: TGTGCCACCCACCCCGGGACTAGCGGGGGAAACCAAGAGACCCAGTACTTC.

The chain recombines TRBV5-5 with TRBJ2-1; D possibly corresponds to TRBD1 (5 bases). The CDR3 consists of 15 residues. Germline V gives CDR1 SGHKS, CDR2 YYEKEE (reference sequence). V was pared by 4 bases and J by 4 bases, with 15 bases between. This CDR3 reads CASSTDLTAYNEQFF. In nucleotides, the CDR3 is TGTGCCAGCAGCACCGACCTGACAGCATACAATGAGCAGTTCTTC.

Turning to this clone: One end of the junction fails to match germline, which may point to a read error. This chain joins TRBV7-7 and TRBJ2-2; 8 bases agree with TRBD1. This CDR3 is 20 amino acids long. Germline CDR1 and CDR2: SSHAT and FNYEAQ (reference sequence). CDR3 bases: TGTGCTAGCAGTCGAATCCCTCGACAGGGGAATCTTGCGAACACCGGGGAGCTGTTTTTT. It encodes CASSRIPRQGNLANTGELFF.

This chain joins TRBV5-4 and TRBJ2-5, with 9 nucleotides matching TRBD2. After removal of 2 bases from V and 1 base from J, the junction contained 6 bases not matched to a gene. Germline V gene lookup returns CDR1 SGHNT and CDR2 YYREEE (reference sequence). The CDR3 contains 16 residues. The DNA for the CDR3 is TGTGCCAGCAGCTTATCCCCAGCGGGGGGCCAAGAGACCCAGTACTTC. Protein sequence: CASSLSPAGGQETQYF.

This sequence joins TRBV11-1 and TRBJ1-5, with D perhaps TRBD1 (6 bases). Deletions cut 1 base from V and 4 bases from J, with 11 bases between. Germline V CDR1 and CDR2: SGHAT, FQDESV (reference sequence). CDR3 length: 15 amino acids. The CDR3 DNA is TGTGCCAGCAGCTTAGGGGGGACACCTAATCAGCCCCAGCATTTT. This encodes CASSLGGTPNQPQHF.

The V gene is TRBV28, the J gene TRBJ2-4; 8 bases are a match to TRBD1. CDR3 length: 13 amino acids. The germline CDR1 and CDR2 sequences are MDHEN and SYDVKM. V dropped 1 base and J dropped 10; count of bases not matched to a gene: 3. CDR3 DNA: TGTGCCAGCAGTTTATACGACAGGGGAATTCAGTACTTC. It specifies CASSLYDRGIQYF.

The chain has TRBV7-9 and TRBJ2-7; 9 bases line up with TRBD2. The CDR3 extends over 15 amino acids. V shed 6 bases and J 6 bases; nucleotides not matched to a gene: 12. The germline gives CDR1 SEHNR, CDR2 FQNEAQ (reference sequence). For the CDR3, the DNA is TGTGCCAGCAGTCAGGAAATAGCGGGAGATCCCGAGCAGTACTTC. It is translated as CASSQEIAGDPEQYF. The variable domain in full, with the rest retrieved from reference TRBV7-9 and TRBJ2-7, is DTGVSQNPRHKITKRGQNVTFRCDPISEHNRLYWYRQTLGQGPEFLTYFQNEAQLEKSRLLSDRFSAERPKGSFSTLEIQRTEQGDSAMYLCASSQEIAGDPEQYFGPGTRLTVT.

The CDR3 nucleotides are TGTGCCAGCAGCAATCCACGGCAGCGTAGGCACGAGCAGTACTTC. It translates to CASSNPRQRRHEQYF. This chain connects TRBV21-1 to TRBJ2-5; no check of the table's D call, TRBD2, against the DNA was made. The DNA end favors TRBJ2-7, so the J call may be wrong. TRBV21-1 is labeled a pseudogene. This CDR3 spans 15 amino acids.

This clone has a handful of counts. This is likely an artifact of a read error, given a far larger clone one base away. V is TRBV7-8 and J is TRBJ2-7; tentative D call: TRBD1 (6 bases). CDR3 length: 12 amino acids. Germline V lookup: CDR1 SGHVS, CDR2 FQNEAQ. Trimming left V 5 bases short and J 3 bases short, with 8 bases between. The CDR3, as DNA: TGTGCCAGCAGCAAGGACAGCTACGAGCAGTACTTC. As protein: CASSKDSYEQYF.